This TCR beta chain emerged from a study of blood T cell repertoires in COVID-19 (dated by TCRdb to the early 2020s). About the study as a whole: Collaborator samples came from the United States, Italy and Spain and covered acute and convalescent phases of COVID-19. The material from the prospective study consisted of cDNA or gDNA derived from T cells, B-cell-depleted T cells, or PBMCs. The dataset comprised deeply sampled blood TCRbeta repertoires from subjects exposed to, actively infected with, or recovered from COVID-19. The repertoires were made available in a free public database intended to serve as a resource for research on the immune response to SARS-CoV-2. Samples came from the ongoing ImmuneRACE study (first 160 participants) plus 1,254 subjects from 6 global collaborators. The sample metadata nearly always contained a de-identified subject ID, COVID-19 status, age in years and sex. HLA class I and class II types, where available, came from metadata supplied by the sample provider rather than from assay-based typing.

V loses 4 bases of germline sequence and J loses 1 base, and the interval between the two ends is 10 bases. CDR1 SGHRS and CDR2 YFSETQ were looked up in the germline V gene. The CDR3 goes from the cysteine to the phenylalanine over 14 residues. Just CDR3 DNA is preserved here, 42 bases in frame from base 1. Study-wide conclusions, independent of this receptor: Clinical and demographic metadata were provided uncurated, with the amount varying by source and participant.

This clone was found a few times. Its specific antigen is unknown. Base qualities were left out, and no much larger clone turns up one base away. The immunoSEQ Assay, a bias-controlled multiplex PCR, was used to amplify TCRbeta CDR3 regions from genomic DNA. Regarding the original processing steps: The number of nucleated cells in each sample was estimated from the amplification of reference gene primers within the assay. To quantify the absolute abundance of each unique TCRbeta CDR3 rearrangement, sequence reads were collapsed and filtered. For each sample, productive Simpson clonality was calculated as the square root of Simpson's diversity index over productive rearrangements. TCRdb obtained this table from immuneACCESS and retained in-frame rearrangements with V and J assigned. These tables miss some clones; where compared with another copy, unresolved V genes account for less than half of the shortfall, and the remainder is unexplained. That table furnishes V, J and clone size, whereas the DNA furnished D and trimming. The sample table contains 200,000 to 300,000 clones; only one count was recorded for more than 70% of them. The ten most abundant clones make up 0.9% to 1% of the sample.

A second Seattle source provided samples from volunteer blood donors who had recovered from COVID-19. Each collaborating institution followed its own protocols to collect whole blood in K2EDTA tubes. Collaborator samples were shipped for TCRbeta analysis as frozen whole blood, isolated PBMCs, or DNA extracted from either sample type. This sequence uses TRBV5-1 and TRBJ2-3; the D segment could be TRBD2, given 5 matching bases. This receptor was identified in a woman in her 40s who had recovered from COVID-19. The sequenced material came from peripheral blood. The CDR3 protein is CASSPMEGTDTQYF. The base sequence is TGCGCCAGCAGCCCAATGGAGGGCACAGATACGCAGTATTTT.